The 22 T cell receptor beta chains listed next were all sequenced from one sample in a study of vaccination and CD4 T cells after COVID-19. Treatment here: roughly 10-day PBMC culture with coronavirus spike peptide pools or control peptides (ViraFEST assay). These TCRs are of unknown antigen specificity. The study sequenced cultured CD4+ T cell DNA using the Oncomine TCR Beta short-read assay. A single record per CDR3 protein comes from TCRdb applying MiXCR to the PCR reads. The table has some 17,000 distinct CDR3 sequences, 30% to 45% seen once. The sequenced sample consisted of CD4+ T cells from blood, cultured in vitro. The receptors originated from a human donor who had recovered from COVID-19.

V gene TRBV20-1 combines with J gene TRBJ1-1, with 8 nucleotides matching TRBD1. The junction had 10 bases not matched to a gene; V was cut back by 6 bases and J by 1 base. CDR3 length equals 15 residues. Germline V gene sequence: CDR1 DFQATT, CDR2 SNEGSKA (reference sequence). The CDR3 reads CSASGQGAGNTEAFF. The CDR3 region has the DNA TGCAGTGCATCCGGACAGGGAGCGGGGAACACTGAAGCTTTCTTT.

The chain recombines TRBV20-1 with TRBJ2-1; tentative D call: TRBD2 (6 bases). This CDR3 has 14 residues. Deletions cut 5 bases from V and 8 bases from J, with 19 bases between. Germline values: CDR1 DFQATT, CDR2 SNEGSKA (reference sequence). CDR3 DNA: TGCAGTGCTCCCGCGGGAAAGCGATCCGATGAGCAGTTCTTC. This encodes CSAPAGKRSDEQFF.

This clonotype was counted between two and nine times. This chain uses TRBV7-3 with TRBJ2-5; 7 positions agree with TRBD1. There are 13 residues in the CDR3. Germline V gene sequence: CDR1 SGHTA, CDR2 FQGTGA. Germline trimming cut 5 bases from V and 1 base from J; bases unmatched to any gene: 1. CDR3 nucleotide sequence: TGTGCCAGCAGCAGGGACAGCCAAGAGACCCAGTACTTC. This translates into CASSRDSQETQYF.

The chain joins TRBV27 to TRBJ2-3; TRBD2 matches at 11 bases. With 7 bases clipped from V and 3 bases from J, the junction kept 12 bases outside the gene matches. Germline lookup yields CDR1 MNHEY and CDR2 SMNVEV (reference sequence). The CDR3 contains 17 residues. The CDR3 reads CASTTISGRARTDTQYF. The CDR3 bases are TGTGCCAGCACCACAATTAGCGGGAGGGCCCGGACAGATACGCAGTATTTT.

The genes are TRBV7-3 and TRBJ2-3, with a possible D match to TRBD1 (7 bases). The CDR3 consists of 15 residues. V gave up 3 bases and J gave up 4 bases, with 14 bases separating them. Germline CDR1 SGHTA, CDR2 FQGTGA. The CDR3 nucleotides are TGTGCCAGCAGCTTGACAGGGACTTTCCCAGATACGCAGTATTTT. It codes for CASSLTGTFPDTQYF.

A few counts support this clonotype. The rearrangement links TRBV20-1 to TRBJ2-4; 12 nucleotides agree with TRBD2. J lost 8 bases, V lost 2 bases, and 22 bases had no gene match. CDR1 is DFQATT and CDR2 is SNEGSKA in the germline V gene (reference sequence). The CDR3 loop spans 20 amino acids. The CDR3 region has the DNA TGCAGTGCTAGAAGCCTAGCGGGAGGGCCCTCTAAGGCCCTAGGCCACATTCAGTACTTC. Protein: CSARSLAGGPSKALGHIQYF.

V usage is TRBV5-1 and J usage is TRBJ2-5; 8 nucleotides match TRBD1. Germline CDR1 reads SGHRS; CDR2 reads YFSETQ. This CDR3 spans 14 amino acids. After removal of 8 bases from V and 2 bases from J, the junction contained 8 bases not matched to a gene. The CDR3 protein is CASTRGQGQETQYF. The CDR3 DNA reads as TGCGCCAGTACCCGCGGACAGGGACAAGAGACCCAGTACTTC.

The chain recombines TRBV6-1 with TRBJ2-7, with unresolved D. V was trimmed by 4 bases and J by 0 bases, leaving 13 bases between them. Germline V gene data show CDR1 as MNHNS and CDR2 as SASEGT. The CDR3 has 15 residues. CDR3 region: CASSVDAWSSYEQYF. CDR3 coding DNA: TGTGCCAGCAGTGTTGACGCATGGAGCTCCTACGAGCAGTACTTC.

In this sample, this clonotype turned up once. This chain links TRBV5-5 with TRBJ2-3; D uncertain. The CDR3 is 14 amino acids. Germline assignment: CDR1 SGHKS and CDR2 YYEKEE (reference sequence). Deletions cut 0 bases from V and 1 base from J, with 6 bases between. CDR3 amino acids: CASSLDGGTDTQYF. The DNA of the CDR3 is TGTGCCAGCAGCTTGGATGGGGGCACAGATACGCAGTATTTT.

The gene calls are TRBV6-5 and TRBJ1-2; 8 nucleotides match TRBD1. V shed 2 bases and J 7 bases; nucleotides not matched to a gene: 3. This CDR3 comprises 13 residues. The germline gives CDR1 MNHEY, CDR2 SVGAGI. The CDR3 region has the DNA TGTGCCAGCAGTTACGCGGACAGGGTTGGCTACACCTTC. Translation gives CASSYADRVGYTF.

This clonotype was recorded a few times. The gene calls are TRBV11-3 and TRBJ1-2; TRBD1 matches at 7 bases. V trimming: 0 bases; J trimming: 7 bases; junction bases outside the gene matches: 8. Germline CDR1 reads SGHNT; CDR2 reads YENEEA. This CDR3 is built from 15 residues. The CDR3 coding sequence is TGTGCCAGCAGCTTAGATAACCAGACAGGGTCTGGCTACACCTTC. Translation gives CASSLDNQTGSGYTF. Variable domain in full (rest from reference TRBV11-3 and TRBJ1-2): EAGVVQSPRYKIIEKKQPVAFWCNPISGHNTLYWYLQNLGQGPELLIRYENEEAVDDSQLPKDRFSAERLKGVDSTLKIQPAELGDSAVYLCASSLDNQTGSGYTFGSGTRLTVV.

This sequence joins TRBV28 and TRBJ1-1, with D maybe TRBD1 (5 bases). Germline V gives CDR1 MDHEN, CDR2 SYDVKM. V was shortened by 1 base and J by 4 bases, with 16 bases between the two germline ends. This CDR3 contains 16 residues. CDR3: CASSLSGPGGSTEAFF. The CDR3 nucleotides read TGTGCCAGCAGTTTATCGGGTCCCGGGGGTAGCACTGAAGCTTTCTTT.

This chain uses TRBV20-1 with TRBJ2-2, with D unresolved. The CDR3 sequence is 13 residues long. Germline V lookup: CDR1 DFQATT, CDR2 SNEGSKA (reference sequence). The V gene lost 6 bases and the J gene lost 5 bases, with 13 bases spanning the gap. This CDR3 is CSAYIQGTGELFF. In DNA form, the CDR3 reads TGCAGTGCCTACATTCAAGGTACCGGGGAGCTGTTTTTT.

In DNA form, the CDR3 reads TGTGCCAGCAGGGAGACGGCCAAAAACATTCAGTACTTC. This encodes CASRETAKNIQYF. The chain joins TRBV28 to TRBJ2-4; no definite D call. The germline V gene encodes CDR1 MDHEN and CDR2 SYDVKM. With 6 bases removed from V and 1 base from J, the gap between germline ends came to 7 bases. The CDR3 runs to 13 residues. Drawing the rest from reference TRBV28 and TRBJ2-4, the complete variable domain is DVKVTQSSRYLVKRTGEKVFLECVQDMDHENMFWYRQDPGLGLRLIYFSYDVKMKEKGDIPEGYSVSREKKERFSLILESASTNQTSMYLCASRETAKNIQYFGAGTRLSVL.

This clonotype was seen only a few times. J is TRBJ2-6 and V is TRBV7-2, with 11 positions matching TRBD1. The CDR3 has 19 residues. Germline CDR1 and CDR2: SGHTA and FQGNSA. Unmatched junction bases numbered 9, after V lost 4 bases and J lost 1 base. The CDR3 is CASSSTPGTGGSGANVLTF. DNA of the CDR3: TGTGCCAGCAGCTCGACCCCCGGGACAGGGGGGTCTGGGGCCAACGTCCTGACTTTC.

This clonotype was counted between two and nine times. The genes are TRBV19 and TRBJ1-6, with 8 bases lining up with TRBD1. The junction had 2 bases not matched to a gene; V was cut back by 5 bases and J by 8 bases. The CDR3 spans 13 residues. Germline V gene lookup returns CDR1 LNHDA and CDR2 SQIVND (reference sequence). The CDR3 here is CASSGQGDSPLHF. The CDR3 DNA follows: TGTGCCAGTAGTGGACAGGGCGATTCACCCCTCCACTTT.

The chain employs TRBV7-9 and TRBJ1-1; possible D gene TRBD1, 5 bases. CDR3 size: 13 residues. Deletions cut 8 bases from V and 8 bases from J, with 18 bases between. Germline CDR1 is SEHNR and CDR2 is FQNEAQ (reference sequence). Here the CDR3 reads CASRWDAHQEAFF. CDR3 nucleotide sequence: TGTGCCAGCCGATGGGACGCCCATCAGGAAGCTTTCTTT.

This sequence joins TRBV19 and TRBJ1-2, with D perhaps matching TRBD1 (6 bases). CDR3 length: 13 amino acids. The germline V gene has CDR1 LNHDA and CDR2 SQIVND (reference sequence). The germline V and J ends were trimmed by 9 bases and 8 bases, with 19 bases remaining between them. The CDR3 bases are TGTGCCAGCCAAGGGCGGCAGGGGAACGGCTACACCTTC. Protein product: CASQGRQGNGYTF. Based on the CDR3 plus reference TRBV19 and TRBJ1-2, the full variable domain is DGGITQSPKYLFRKEGQNVTLSCEQNLNHDAMYWYRQDPGQGLRLIYYSQIVNDFQKGDIAEGYSVSREKKESFPLTVTSAQKNPTAFYLCASQGRQGNGYTFGSGTRLTVV.

In this sample, this clonotype turned up a few times. The chain couples TRBV6-2 or TRBV6-3 to TRBJ1-5; tentatively, D is TRBD1 (5 bases). There are 12 residues in the CDR3. With 5 bases removed from V and 8 bases from J, the gap between germline ends came to 10 bases. Per the germline V gene, CDR1 is MNHEY and CDR2 is SVGEGT. CDR3 in amino acids: CASSQGFEPQHF. In nucleotides, the CDR3 is TGTGCCAGCAGTCAGGGCTTTGAGCCCCAGCATTTT.

This clonotype has only one observation. The J gene is TRBJ2-3, the V gene TRBV2; tentative D call: TRBD2 (6 bases). Looked up from germline, CDR1 is SNHLY and CDR2 is FYNNEI. Trimming took 7 bases from V and 2 from J, leaving 10 bases between them. The CDR3 consists of 13 residues. In DNA, the CDR3 is TGTGCCAGCACTCGACTAGACACAGATACGCAGTATTTT. It specifies CASTRLDTDTQYF.

The rearrangement links TRBV6-1 to TRBJ1-2, with 10 bases lining up with TRBD1. V lost 6 bases and J lost 4; bases outside the gene matches: 2. CDR1 is MNHNS and CDR2 is SASEGT in the germline V gene. CDR3 length: 13 amino acids. In nucleotides, the CDR3 is TGTGCCAGCAGGACAGGGGGCCTCTATGGCTACACCTTC. This translates into CASRTGGLYGYTF.

J is TRBJ2-7 and V is TRBV20-1; maybe TRBD2 (6 bases). The CDR3 totals 16 residues. With 0 bases removed from V and 4 bases from J, the gap between germline ends came to 19 bases. Germline V gene data show CDR1 as DFQATT and CDR2 as SNEGSKA (reference sequence). The CDR3: CSARDPLGKGTYEQYF. DNA for the CDR3: TGCAGTGCTAGAGACCCTCTCGGGAAAGGGACTTACGAGCAGTACTTC.